The text below deals with one T cell receptor (beta chain). Its specificity is unknown. The CDR3 is 15 residues long. Germline V lookup: CDR1 SEHNR, CDR2 FQNEAQ (reference sequence). V was cut by 3 bases and J by 0 bases, with 12 bases left in between. This specimen belongs to a study of T cell responses to AZD1222 COVID-19 vaccine. Study conclusions and caveats: Possibly, clonal diversity was underestimated; donors were largely white British and included more females.

Profiled with immunoSEQ multiplex PCR; TCRdb holds only in-frame clones, not every one. The table lists fewer than 150,000 clones, 70% to 90% of them singletons. The TCR sequence derives from an adult who received the AZD1222 COVID-19 vaccine. This specimen consisted of peripheral blood, obtained 28 days after the second AZD1222 dose. The V and J genes are TRBV7-9 and TRBJ2-7, with D maybe TRBD1 (5 bases). The CDR3 loop reads CASSFLGQGSYEQYF. The CDR3, as DNA: TGTGCCAGCAGCTTCTTGGGGCAGGGCTCCTACGAGCAGTACTTC.